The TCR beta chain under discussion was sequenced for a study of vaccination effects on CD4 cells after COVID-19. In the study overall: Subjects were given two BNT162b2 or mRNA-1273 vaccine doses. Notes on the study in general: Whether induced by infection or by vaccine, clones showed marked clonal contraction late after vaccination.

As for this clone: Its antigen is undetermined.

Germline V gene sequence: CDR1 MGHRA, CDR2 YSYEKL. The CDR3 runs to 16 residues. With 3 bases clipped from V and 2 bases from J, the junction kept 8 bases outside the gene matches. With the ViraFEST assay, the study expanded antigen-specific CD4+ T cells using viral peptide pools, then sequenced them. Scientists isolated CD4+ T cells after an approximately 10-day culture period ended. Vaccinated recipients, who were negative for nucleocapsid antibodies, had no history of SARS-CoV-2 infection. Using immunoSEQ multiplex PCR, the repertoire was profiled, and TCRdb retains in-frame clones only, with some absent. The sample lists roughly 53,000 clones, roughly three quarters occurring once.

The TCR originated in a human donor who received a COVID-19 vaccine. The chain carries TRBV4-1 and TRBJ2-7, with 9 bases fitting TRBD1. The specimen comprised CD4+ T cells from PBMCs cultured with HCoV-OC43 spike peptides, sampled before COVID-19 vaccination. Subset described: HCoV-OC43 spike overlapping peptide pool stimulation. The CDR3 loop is CASSQDRGEGTYEQYV. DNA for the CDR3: TGCGCCAGCAGCCAGGACAGGGGAGAAGGAACCTACGAGCAGTACGTC.